One T cell receptor beta chain is described in this entry. Its cognate antigen is unknown. The data are from a study of cytomegalovirus exposure and HLA in healthy donors. General study points: Roughly even sequencing depth across donors was the assumption behind the presence/absence analyses. Later on, a genetic analysis was performed. It linked a missense variant in DCLRE1C with V- and J-gene trimming of TCR beta.

The PCR contained 60 Vbeta and 13 Jbeta primers. Assay used: immunoSEQ multiplex PCR; TCRdb lists only in-frame clones, some missing. The sample holds 150,000 to 200,000 clones, 60% to 85% seen once. With V trimmed by 4 bases and J by 5 bases, 9 bases remained unmatched. The CDR3 spans 16 residues. Germline V gene data show CDR1 as MGHDK and CDR2 as SYGVNS. V gene TRBV25-1 combines with J gene TRBJ2-5, with 11 bases lining up with TRBD2. This TCR came from a man aged 35-49 years in good health and CMV-seronegative. Sequencing used PBMCs. The CDR3 protein is CASSAPLAGAGETQYF. The CDR3 coding sequence is TGTGCCAGCAGTGCCCCACTAGCGGGGGCAGGCGAGACCCAGTACTTC.